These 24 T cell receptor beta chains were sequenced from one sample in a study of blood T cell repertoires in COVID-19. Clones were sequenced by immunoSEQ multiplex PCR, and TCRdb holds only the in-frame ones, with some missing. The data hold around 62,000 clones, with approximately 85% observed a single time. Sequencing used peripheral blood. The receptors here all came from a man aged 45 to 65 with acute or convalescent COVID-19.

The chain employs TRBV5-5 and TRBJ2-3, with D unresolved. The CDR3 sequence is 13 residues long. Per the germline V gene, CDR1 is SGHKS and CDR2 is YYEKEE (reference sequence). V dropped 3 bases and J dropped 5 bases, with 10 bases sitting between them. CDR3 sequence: CASSSLLKDTQYF. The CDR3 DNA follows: TGTGCCAGCAGCTCCCTCCTAAAAGATACGCAGTATTTT.

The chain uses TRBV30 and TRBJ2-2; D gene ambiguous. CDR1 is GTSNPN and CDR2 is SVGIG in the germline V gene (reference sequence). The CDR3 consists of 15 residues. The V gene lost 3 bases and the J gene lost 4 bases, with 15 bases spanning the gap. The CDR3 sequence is CAWSARGSGTGELFF. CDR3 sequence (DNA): TGTGCCTGGAGCGCCCGTGGGTCGGGCACCGGGGAGCTGTTTTTT.

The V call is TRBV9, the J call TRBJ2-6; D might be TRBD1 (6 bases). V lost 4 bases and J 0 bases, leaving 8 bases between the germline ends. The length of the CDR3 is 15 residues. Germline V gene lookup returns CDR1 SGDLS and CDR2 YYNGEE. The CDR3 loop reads CASSPRGSGANVLTF. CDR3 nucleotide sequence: TGTGCCAGCAGCCCCAGGGGCTCTGGGGCCAACGTCCTGACTTTC.

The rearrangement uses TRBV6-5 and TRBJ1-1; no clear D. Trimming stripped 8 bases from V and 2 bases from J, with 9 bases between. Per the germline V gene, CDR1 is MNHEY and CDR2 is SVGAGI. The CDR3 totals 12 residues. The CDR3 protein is CASGPSNTEAFF. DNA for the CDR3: TGTGCCAGCGGGCCAAGCAACACTGAAGCTTTCTTT.

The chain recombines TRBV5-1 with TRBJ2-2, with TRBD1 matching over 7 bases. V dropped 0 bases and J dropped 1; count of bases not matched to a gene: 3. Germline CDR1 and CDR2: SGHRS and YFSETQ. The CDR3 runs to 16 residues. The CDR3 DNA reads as TGCGCCAGCAGCTTGGAGGGGGCAGAGAACACCGGGGAGCTGTTTTTT. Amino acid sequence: CASSLEGAENTGELFF.

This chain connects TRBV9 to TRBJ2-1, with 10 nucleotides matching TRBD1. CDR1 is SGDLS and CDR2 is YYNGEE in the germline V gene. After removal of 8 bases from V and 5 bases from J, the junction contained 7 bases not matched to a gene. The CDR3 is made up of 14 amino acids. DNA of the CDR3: TGTGCCAGTTACCCCGGGACAGGGGACAATGAGCAGTTCTTC. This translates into CASYPGTGDNEQFF.

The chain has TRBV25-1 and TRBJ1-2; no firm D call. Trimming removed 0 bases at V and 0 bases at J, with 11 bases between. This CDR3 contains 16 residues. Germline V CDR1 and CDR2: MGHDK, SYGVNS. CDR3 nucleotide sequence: TGTGCCAGCAGTGAATATTCGGGGTCAGCTAACTATGGCTACACCTTC. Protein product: CASSEYSGSANYGYTF.

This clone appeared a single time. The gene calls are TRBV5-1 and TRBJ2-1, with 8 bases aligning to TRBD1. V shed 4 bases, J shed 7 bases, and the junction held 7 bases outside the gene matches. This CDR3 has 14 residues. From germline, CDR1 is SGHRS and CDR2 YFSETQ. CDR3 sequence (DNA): TGCGCCAGCAGCCTGGGACAGGAAAAAAATGAGCAGTTCTTC. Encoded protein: CASSLGQEKNEQFF. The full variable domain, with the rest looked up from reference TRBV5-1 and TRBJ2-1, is KAGVTQTPRYLIKTRGQQVTLSCSPISGHRSVSWYQQTPGQGLQFLFEYFSETQRNKGNFPGRFSGRQFSNSRSEMNVSTLELGDSALYLCASSLGQEKNEQFFGPGTRLTVL.

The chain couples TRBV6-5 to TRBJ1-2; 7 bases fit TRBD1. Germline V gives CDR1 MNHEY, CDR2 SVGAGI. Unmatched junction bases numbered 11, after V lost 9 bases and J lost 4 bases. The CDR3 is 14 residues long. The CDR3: CASSPGQTLYGYTF. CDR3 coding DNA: TGTGCCAGTTCCCCGGGACAGACCCTCTATGGCTACACCTTC.

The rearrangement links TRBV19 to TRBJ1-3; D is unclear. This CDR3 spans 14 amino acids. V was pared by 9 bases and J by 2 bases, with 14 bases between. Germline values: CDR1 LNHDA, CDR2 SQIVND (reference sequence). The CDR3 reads CASSVPGTGNTIYF. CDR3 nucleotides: TGTGCCAGCTCGGTCCCGGGGACTGGAAACACCATATATTTT.

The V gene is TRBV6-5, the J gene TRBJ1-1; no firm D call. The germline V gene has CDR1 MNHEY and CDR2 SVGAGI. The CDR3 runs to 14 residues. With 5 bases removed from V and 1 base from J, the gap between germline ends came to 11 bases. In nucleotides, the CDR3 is TGTGCCAGCAGTATAGTCACAGAGAACACTGAAGCTTTCTTT. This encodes CASSIVTENTEAFF.

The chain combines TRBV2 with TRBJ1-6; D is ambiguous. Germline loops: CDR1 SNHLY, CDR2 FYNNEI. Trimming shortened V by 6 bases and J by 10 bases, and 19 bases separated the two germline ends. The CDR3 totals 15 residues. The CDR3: CASSAQDKGGSPLHF. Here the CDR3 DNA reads TGTGCCAGCAGCGCGCAAGACAAGGGCGGGTCACCCCTCCACTTT.

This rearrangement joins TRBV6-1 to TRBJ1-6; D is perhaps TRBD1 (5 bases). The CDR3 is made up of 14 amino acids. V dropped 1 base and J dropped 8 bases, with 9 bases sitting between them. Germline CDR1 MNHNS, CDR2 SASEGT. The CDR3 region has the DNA TGTGCCAGCAGTGAAGAGGGGTCAGATTCACCCCTCCACTTT. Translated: CASSEEGSDSPLHF.

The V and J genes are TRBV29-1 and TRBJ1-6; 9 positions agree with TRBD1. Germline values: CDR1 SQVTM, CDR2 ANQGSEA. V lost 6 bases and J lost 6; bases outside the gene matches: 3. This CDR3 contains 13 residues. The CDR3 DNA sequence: TGCAGCGTCGCACAGGGGGCTAATTCACCCCTCCACTTT. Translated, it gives CSVAQGANSPLHF. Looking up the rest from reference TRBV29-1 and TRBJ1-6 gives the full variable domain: SAVISQKPSRDICQRGTSLTIQCQVDSQVTMMFWYRQQPGQSLTLIATANQGSEATYESGFVIDKFPISRPNLTFSTLTVSNMSPEDSSIYLCSVAQGANSPLHFGNGTRLTVT.

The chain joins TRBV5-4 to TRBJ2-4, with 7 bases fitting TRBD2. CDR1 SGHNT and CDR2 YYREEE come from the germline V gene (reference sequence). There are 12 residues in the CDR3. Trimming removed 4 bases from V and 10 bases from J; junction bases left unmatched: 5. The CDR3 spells CASSPPGGIQYF. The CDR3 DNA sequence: TGTGCCAGCAGCCCCCCGGGGGGAATTCAGTACTTC.

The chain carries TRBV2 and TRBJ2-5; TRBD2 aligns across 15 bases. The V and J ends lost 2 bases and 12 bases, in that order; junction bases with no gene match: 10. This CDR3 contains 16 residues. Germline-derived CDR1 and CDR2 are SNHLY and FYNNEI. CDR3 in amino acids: CASSEFGGLAGGRKYF. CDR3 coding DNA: TGTGCCAGCAGTGAATTTGGGGGACTAGCGGGGGGCCGTAAGTACTTC.

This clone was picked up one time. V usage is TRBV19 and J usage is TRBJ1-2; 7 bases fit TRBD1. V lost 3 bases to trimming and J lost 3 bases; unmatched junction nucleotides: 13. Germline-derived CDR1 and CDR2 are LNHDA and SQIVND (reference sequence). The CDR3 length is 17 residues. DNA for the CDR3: TGTGCCAGTAGTATTTTGTCAGGGGGACTTCTGGACTATGGCTACACCTTC. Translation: CASSILSGGLLDYGYTF.

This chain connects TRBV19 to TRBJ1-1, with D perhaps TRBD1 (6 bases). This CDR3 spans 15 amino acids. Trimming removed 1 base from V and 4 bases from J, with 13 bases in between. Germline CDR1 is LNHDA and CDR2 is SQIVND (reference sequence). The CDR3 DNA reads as TGTGCCAGTAGTATAGTCCAGCGGGGGGCCACTGAAGCTTTCTTT. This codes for CASSIVQRGATEAFF.

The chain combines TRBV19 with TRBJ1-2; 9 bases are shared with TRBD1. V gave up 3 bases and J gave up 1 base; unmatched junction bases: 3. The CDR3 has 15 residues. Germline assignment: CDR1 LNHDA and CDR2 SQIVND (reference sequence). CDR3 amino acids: CASSISGQGNYGYTF. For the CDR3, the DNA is TGTGCCAGTAGTATTTCGGGACAGGGTAACTATGGCTACACCTTC.

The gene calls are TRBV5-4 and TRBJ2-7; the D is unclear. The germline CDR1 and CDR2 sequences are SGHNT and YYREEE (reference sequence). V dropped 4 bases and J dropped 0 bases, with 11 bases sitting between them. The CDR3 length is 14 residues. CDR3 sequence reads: CASSLESSSYEQYF. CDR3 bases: TGTGCCAGCAGCCTGGAGAGCTCCTCCTACGAGCAGTACTTC.

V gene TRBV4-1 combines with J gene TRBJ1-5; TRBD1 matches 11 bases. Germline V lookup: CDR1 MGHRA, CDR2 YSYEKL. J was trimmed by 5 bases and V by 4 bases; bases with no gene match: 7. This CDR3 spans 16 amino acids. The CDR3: CASSPTRDRGYQPQHF. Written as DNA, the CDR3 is TGCGCCAGCAGCCCGACCCGGGACAGGGGGTATCAGCCCCAGCATTTT.

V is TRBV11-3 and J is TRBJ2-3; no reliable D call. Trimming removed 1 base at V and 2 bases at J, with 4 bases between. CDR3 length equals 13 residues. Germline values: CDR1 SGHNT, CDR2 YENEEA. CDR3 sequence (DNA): TGTGCCAGCAGCTTAGGAGTCACAGATACGCAGTATTTT. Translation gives CASSLGVTDTQYF. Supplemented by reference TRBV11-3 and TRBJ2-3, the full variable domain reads EAGVVQSPRYKIIEKKQPVAFWCNPISGHNTLYWYLQNLGQGPELLIRYENEEAVDDSQLPKDRFSAERLKGVDSTLKIQPAELGDSAVYLCASSLGVTDTQYFGPGTRLTVL.

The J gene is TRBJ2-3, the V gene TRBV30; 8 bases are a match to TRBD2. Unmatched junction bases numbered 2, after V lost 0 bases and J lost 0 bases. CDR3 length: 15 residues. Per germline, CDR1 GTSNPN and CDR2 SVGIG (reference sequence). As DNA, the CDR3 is TGTGCCTGGAGTGTGACGGGGGGGAGCACAGATACGCAGTATTTT. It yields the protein CAWSVTGGSTDTQYF.

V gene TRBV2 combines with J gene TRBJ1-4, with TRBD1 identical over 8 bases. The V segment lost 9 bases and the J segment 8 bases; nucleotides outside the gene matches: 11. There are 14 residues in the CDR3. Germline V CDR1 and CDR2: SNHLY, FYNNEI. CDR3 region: CASEPGQAQEKLFF. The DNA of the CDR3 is TGTGCCAGTGAGCCGGGACAGGCGCAGGAAAAACTGTTTTTT.